This TCR beta chain stems from a study of T cell responses to AZD1222 COVID-19 vaccine. Findings and caveats of the study: Repertoires were collected only later (after the peak T cell response had occurred). Nearly half of spike-specific TCRs reportedly target variant regions that are unmutated in the B.1.351 and B.1.1.7 variants. Spike-wide coverage was observed for vaccine-associated CD4 TCRs, with dominant responses at 160-218 and 743-854.

Regarding this clone: Its antigen is unknown.

This table comes from immunoSEQ multiplex PCR, and its TCRdb copy is limited to in-frame clones, with some not included. The sample yields roughly 180,000 clones, just over 90% seen once. Germline loops: CDR1 SGHRS, CDR2 YFSETQ. Trimming cost V 2 bases and J 0 bases; bases outside gene matches: 6. CDR3 length equals 16 residues. The source is an adult who received the AZD1222 COVID-19 vaccine. The sequencing used peripheral blood, collected 28 days after the second AZD1222 dose. The V gene is TRBV5-1, the J gene TRBJ2-7; 9 bases align to TRBD2. As DNA, the CDR3 is TGCGCCAGCAGCTTTGACGGACTAGCGCGCTCCTACGAGCAGTACTTC. This gives the protein CASSFDGLARSYEQYF.